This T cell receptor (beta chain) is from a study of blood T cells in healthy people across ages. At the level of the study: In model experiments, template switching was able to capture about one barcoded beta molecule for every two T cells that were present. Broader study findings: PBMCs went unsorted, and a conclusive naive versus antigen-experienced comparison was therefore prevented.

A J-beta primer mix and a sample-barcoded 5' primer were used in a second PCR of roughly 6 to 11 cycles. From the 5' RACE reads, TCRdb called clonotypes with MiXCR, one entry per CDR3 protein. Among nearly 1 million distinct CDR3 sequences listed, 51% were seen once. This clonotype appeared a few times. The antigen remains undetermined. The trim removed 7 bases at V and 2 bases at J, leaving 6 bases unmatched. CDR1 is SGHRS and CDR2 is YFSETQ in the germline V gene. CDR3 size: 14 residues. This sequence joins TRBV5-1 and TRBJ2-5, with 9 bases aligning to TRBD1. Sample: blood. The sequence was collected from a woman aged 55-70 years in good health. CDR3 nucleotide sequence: TGCGCCAGCCGCCGACAGGGGGGACAAGAGACCCAGTACTTC. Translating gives CASRRQGGQETQYF.